The 2 T cell receptor beta chains in this list originate from one sample, sequenced in a study of graft-versus-host responses after intestinal transplantation. TCRdb's copy holds only in-frame clones and misses some; the assay was immunoSEQ multiplex PCR. This table has roughly 5,700 clones, about 30% appearing once. Co-plating was performed using around 200,000 CFSE-labeled responder cells and around 200,000 irradiated, violet-dye-labeled stimulator cells. The material was alloreactive CD8+ T cells from a mixed lymphocyte reaction culture, obtained before intestinal transplant. Documented subset: CFSE-low proliferating T cells sorted from approximately six-day pre-transplant mixed lymphocyte reaction (GvH or HvG direction). These receptors were collected from a human patient who received an intestinal transplant.

DNA for the CDR3: TGTGCCAGCAGTTGGAGCGGACAGGGGAGAAAACTGTTTTTT. This gives the protein CASSWSGQGRKLFF. The genes are TRBV6-6 and TRBJ1-4; 9 nucleotides align to TRBD1. Germline assignment: CDR1 MNHNY and CDR2 SVGAGI (reference sequence). With V trimmed by 4 bases and J by 10 bases, 7 bases remained unmatched. This CDR3 has 14 residues.

The DNA for the CDR3 is TGTGCCAGTAGTATAAGGGGGGGACAGGGGGCGGCTGGGGCCAACGTCCTGACTTTC. This gives the protein CASSIRGGQGAAGANVLTF. The chain joins TRBV19 to TRBJ2-6; 12 bases are a match to TRBD1. The CDR3 loop spans 19 amino acids. The trim removed 2 bases at V and 2 bases at J, leaving 7 bases unmatched. Germline-derived CDR1 and CDR2 are LNHDA and SQIVND (reference sequence).